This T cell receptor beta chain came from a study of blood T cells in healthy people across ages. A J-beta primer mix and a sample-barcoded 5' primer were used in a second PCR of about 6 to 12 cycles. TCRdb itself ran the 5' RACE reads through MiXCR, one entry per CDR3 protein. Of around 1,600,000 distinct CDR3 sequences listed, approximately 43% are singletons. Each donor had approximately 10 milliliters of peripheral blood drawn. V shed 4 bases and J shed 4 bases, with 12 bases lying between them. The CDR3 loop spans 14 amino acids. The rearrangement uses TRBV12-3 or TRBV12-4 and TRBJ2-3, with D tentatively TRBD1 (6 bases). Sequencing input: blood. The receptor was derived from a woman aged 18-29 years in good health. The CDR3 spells CASSYTGPADTQYF. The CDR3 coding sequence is TGTGCCAGCAGTTATACAGGGCCGGCAGATACGCAGTATTTT.